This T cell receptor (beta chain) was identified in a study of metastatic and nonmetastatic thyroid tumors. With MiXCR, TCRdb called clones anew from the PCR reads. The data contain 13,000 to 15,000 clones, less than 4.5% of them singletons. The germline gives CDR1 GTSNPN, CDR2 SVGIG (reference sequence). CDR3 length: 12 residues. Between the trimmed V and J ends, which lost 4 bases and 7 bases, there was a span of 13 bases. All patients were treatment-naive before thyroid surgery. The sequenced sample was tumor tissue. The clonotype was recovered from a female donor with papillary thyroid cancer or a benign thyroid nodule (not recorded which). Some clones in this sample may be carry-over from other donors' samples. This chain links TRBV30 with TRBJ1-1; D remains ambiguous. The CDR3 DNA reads TGTGCCTGGAACGTTAGAAGGGATGAAGCTTTCTTT. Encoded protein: CAWNVRRDEAFF.